Presented here are 7 T cell receptor beta chains from one specimen sequenced in a study of cytomegalovirus exposure and HLA in healthy donors (dated by TCRdb to 2015 to 2018). Libraries were prepared through the immunoSEQ multiplex PCR assay. A mixture of 60 forward primers for TCR Vbeta segments and 13 reverse primers for TCR Jbeta segments was used in the multiplex PCR. The table comes from immuneACCESS by way of TCRdb, which keeps in-frame sequences with V and J called. Part of the clones is missing from these tables; in studies checked, under half for an unresolved V gene and the rest for unknown reasons. The sample table contains about 65,000 clones; only one count was recorded for 55% to 65% of them. The ten largest clones capture around 2.8% of the sample. Sequencing input: PBMCs. These receptors all come from a young man in good health and CMV-seronegative.

CDR3 sequence: CASSVEDRSREKLFF. DNA of the CDR3: TGTGCCAGCAGTGTAGAGGACAGGAGCCGAGAAAAACTGTTTTTT. V and J are TRBV2 and TRBJ1-4; 7 bases agree with TRBD1. Germline V gives CDR1 SNHLY, CDR2 FYNNEI. V was pared by 4 bases and J by 8 bases, with 10 bases of the junction left unmatched. The length of the CDR3 is 15 residues.

The V call is TRBV4-2, the J call TRBJ1-5; a weak D match, TRBD1 (6 bases). Trimming took off 2 bases at V and 2 bases at J, with 13 bases between the two ends. There are 16 residues in the CDR3. The germline gives CDR1 LGHNA, CDR2 YNFKEQ. CDR3 coding DNA: TGTGCCAGCAGCCAATTCGGGGGGCCGGGCAATCAGCCCCAGCATTTT. Its protein product is CASSQFGGPGNQPQHF.

The chain combines TRBV11-2 with TRBJ2-5; TRBD2 is a possible D gene (6 bases). V lost 3 bases to trimming and J lost 4 bases, with 12 bases between them. Germline-derived CDR1 and CDR2 are SGHAT and FQNNGV. The CDR3 spans 14 residues. The CDR3 spells CASSFAGFRETQYF. Here the CDR3 DNA reads TGTGCCAGCAGCTTCGCGGGGTTTCGAGAGACCCAGTACTTC.

J is TRBJ2-5 and V is TRBV15, with TRBD1 matching over 10 bases. CDR3 size: 14 residues. Germline CDR1 and CDR2: LNHNV and YYDKDF (reference sequence). V was clipped by 4 bases and J by 5 bases; unmatched bases: 4. This chain's CDR3 is CATSTDRGHETQYF. CDR3 DNA: TGTGCCACCAGCACAGACAGGGGGCATGAGACCCAGTACTTC.

The chain has TRBV29-1 and TRBJ2-5; 9 positions match TRBD2. Germline CDR1 is SQVTM and CDR2 is ANQGSEA. This CDR3 has 14 amino acids. The trim removed 5 bases at V and 1 base at J, leaving 5 bases unmatched. DNA of the CDR3: TGCAGCGTTAAAATTAGCGGGGGCCAAGAGACCCAGTACTTC. This codes for CSVKISGGQETQYF.

This chain links TRBV9 with TRBJ2-2; 7 nucleotides align to TRBD2. V dropped 4 bases and J dropped 4; count of bases not matched to a gene: 7. The CDR3 is made up of 15 amino acids. From germline, CDR1 is SGDLS and CDR2 YYNGEE. CDR3 in DNA: TGTGCCAGCAGCCGGGGGGAGGGGTCCACCGGGGAGCTGTTTTTT. Translating gives CASSRGEGSTGELFF.

This clone has a handful of counts. CDR3 bases: TGTGCCAGCAGCGTAGCCAGCGGGGGAGAGACCCAGTACTTC. Protein sequence: CASSVASGGETQYF. This chain connects TRBV9 to TRBJ2-5; 8 positions match TRBD2. The length of the CDR3 is 14 residues. Trimming removed 0 bases from V and 4 bases from J; junction bases left unmatched: 2. CDR1 is SGDLS and CDR2 is YYNGEE in the germline V gene.